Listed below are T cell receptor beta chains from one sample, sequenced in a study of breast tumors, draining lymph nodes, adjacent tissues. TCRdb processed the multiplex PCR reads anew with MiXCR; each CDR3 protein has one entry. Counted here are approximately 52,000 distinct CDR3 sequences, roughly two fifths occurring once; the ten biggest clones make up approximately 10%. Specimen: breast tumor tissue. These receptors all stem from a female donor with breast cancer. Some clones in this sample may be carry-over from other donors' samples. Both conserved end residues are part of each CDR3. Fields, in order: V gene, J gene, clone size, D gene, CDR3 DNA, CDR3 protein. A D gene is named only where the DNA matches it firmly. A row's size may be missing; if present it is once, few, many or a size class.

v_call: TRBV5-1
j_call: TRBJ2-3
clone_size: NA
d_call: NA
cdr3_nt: TGCGCCAGCAGCTTGGATGCGGGACGCACAGATACGCAGTATTTT
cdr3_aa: CASSLDAGRTDTQYF

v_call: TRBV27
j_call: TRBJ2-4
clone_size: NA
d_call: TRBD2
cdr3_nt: TGTGCCAGCAGTTTATCGATGGCTAGCGGGAGGGCCAAAAACATTCAGTACTTC
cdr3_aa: CASSLSMASGRAKNIQYF

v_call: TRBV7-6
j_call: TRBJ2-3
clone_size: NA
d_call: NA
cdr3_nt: TGTGCCAGCAGCTTAAGTAGTGGTTCGGGAGTCACAGATCCGCAGTATTTT
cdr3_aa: CASSLSSGSGVTDPQYF

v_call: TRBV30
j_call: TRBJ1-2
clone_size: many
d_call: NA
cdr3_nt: TGTGCCTGGAGCGAGGGAAGGGGGACCGGTGGCTACACCTTC
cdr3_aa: CAWSEGRGTGGYTF

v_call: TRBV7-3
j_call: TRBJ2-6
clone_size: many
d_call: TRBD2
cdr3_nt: TGTGCCAGCAGCTTTAGCGGGAGCGCCAACGTCCTGACTTTC
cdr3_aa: CASSFSGSANVLTF

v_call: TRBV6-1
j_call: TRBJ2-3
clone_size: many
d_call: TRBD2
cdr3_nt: TGTGCCAGCAGTGAATTGGGGGGGGGGAGCACAGATACGCAGTATTTT
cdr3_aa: CASSELGGGSTDTQYF

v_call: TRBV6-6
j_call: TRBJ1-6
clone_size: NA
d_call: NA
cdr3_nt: TGTGCCAGCAGAACGGGGCAGTTTATCAATTCACCCCTCCACTTT
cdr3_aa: CASRTGQFINSPLHF

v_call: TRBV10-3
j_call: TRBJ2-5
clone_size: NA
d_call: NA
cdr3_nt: TGTGCCACCAGTCAGAGTTCACCAGCGGAGACCCAGTACTTC
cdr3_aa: CATSQSSPAETQYF

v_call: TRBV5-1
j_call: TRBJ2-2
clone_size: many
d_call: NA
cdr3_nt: TGCGCCAGCAGCTCGGCCCAGGGACACACCGGGGAGCTGTTTTTT
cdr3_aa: CASSSAQGHTGELFF

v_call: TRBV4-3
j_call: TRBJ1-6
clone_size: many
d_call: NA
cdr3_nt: TGCGCCAGCAGCCAAGACGTGGGGACCACACCCCTCCACTTT
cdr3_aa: CASSQDVGTTPLHF

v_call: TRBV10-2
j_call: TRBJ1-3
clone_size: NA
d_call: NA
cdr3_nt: TGCGCCAGCAGCTCGGACAAAGTCGGAAACACCATATATTTT
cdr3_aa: CASSSDKVGNTIYF

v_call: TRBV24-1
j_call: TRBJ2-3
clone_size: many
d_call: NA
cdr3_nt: TGTGCCACCAGTGATCGGCGGCCGGGAATCGCAGATACGCAGTATTTT
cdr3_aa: CATSDRRPGIADTQYF

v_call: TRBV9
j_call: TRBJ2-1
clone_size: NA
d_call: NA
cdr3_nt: TGTGCCAGCAGCGGTGGGTATTTGGATGAGCAGTTCTTC
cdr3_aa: CASSGGYLDEQFF

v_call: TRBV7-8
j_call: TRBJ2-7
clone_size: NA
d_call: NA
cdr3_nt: TGTGCCAGCACCGTCGGACACTCCTCCTCCTACGAGCGGTACTTC
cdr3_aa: CASTVGHSSSYERYF

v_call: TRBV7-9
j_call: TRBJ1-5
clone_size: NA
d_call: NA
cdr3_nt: TGTGCCAGCAGCTTATGGGGAAACGAGCATTTT
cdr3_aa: CASSLWGNEHF

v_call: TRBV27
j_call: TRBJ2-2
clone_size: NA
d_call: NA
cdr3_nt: TGTGCCAGCAGTTTTAAAAGAGGGGAGCTGTTTTTT
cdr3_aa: CASSFKRGELFF

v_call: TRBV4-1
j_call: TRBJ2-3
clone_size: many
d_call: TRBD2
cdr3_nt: TGCGCCAGCAGCCAACCGCCTATGACTAGCGGAAAAAGCACAGATACGCAGTATTTT
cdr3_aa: CASSQPPMTSGKSTDTQYF

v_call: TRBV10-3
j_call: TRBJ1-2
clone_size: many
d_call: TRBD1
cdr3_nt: TGTGCCATCAGTGACCCAGGGGGCGCAAACTATGGCTACACCTTC
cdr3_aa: CAISDPGGANYGYTF

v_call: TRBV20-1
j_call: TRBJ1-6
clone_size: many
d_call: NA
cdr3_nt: TGCAGTGCCACGGACAGAAAGCATAATTCACCCCTCCACTTT
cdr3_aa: CSATDRKHNSPLHF

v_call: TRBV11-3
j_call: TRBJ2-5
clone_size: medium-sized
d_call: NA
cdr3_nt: TGTGCCAGCAGTGCAAGCCCAGAGACCCAGTACTTC
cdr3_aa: CASSASPETQYF

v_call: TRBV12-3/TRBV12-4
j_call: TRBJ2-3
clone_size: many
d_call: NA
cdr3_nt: TGTGCCAGCAGTTTACGGTCTACAGATACGCAGTATTTT
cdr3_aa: CASSLRSTDTQYF

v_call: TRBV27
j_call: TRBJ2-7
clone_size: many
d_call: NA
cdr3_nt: TGTGCCAGCAGTTTATCGGGGAGGGGGGCCCCCTACGAGCAGTACTTC
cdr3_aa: CASSLSGRGAPYEQYF

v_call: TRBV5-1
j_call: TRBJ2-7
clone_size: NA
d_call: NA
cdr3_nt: TGCGCCAGCAGTTTGAGCGGGACAGGCTCCTACGAGCAGTACTTC
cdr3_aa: CASSLSGTGSYEQYF

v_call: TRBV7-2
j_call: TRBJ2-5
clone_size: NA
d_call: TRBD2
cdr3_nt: TGTGCCAGCAGCTTAGATGGGCAAGGACTAGCGGGAGAGACCCAGTACTTC
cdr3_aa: CASSLDGQGLAGETQYF

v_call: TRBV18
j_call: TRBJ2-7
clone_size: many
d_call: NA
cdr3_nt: TGTGCCAGCTCACCACCAATGGGGTACGAGCAGTACTTC
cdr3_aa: CASSPPMGYEQYF

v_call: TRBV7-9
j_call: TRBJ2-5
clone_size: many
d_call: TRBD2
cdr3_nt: TGTGCCAGCAGCGCCGACCTAGCGGGAGGAGTAGGAGAGACCCAGTACTTC
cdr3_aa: CASSADLAGGVGETQYF

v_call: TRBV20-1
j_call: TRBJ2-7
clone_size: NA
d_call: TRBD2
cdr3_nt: TGCAGTGCTAGGGGCCAACTAGCGGGAGTTGGCTCCTACGAGCAGTACTTC
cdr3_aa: CSARGQLAGVGSYEQYF

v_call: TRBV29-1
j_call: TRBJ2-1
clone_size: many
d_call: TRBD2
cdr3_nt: TGCAGCGTTGGACTAGCGGGAGATGAGCAGTTCTTC
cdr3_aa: CSVGLAGDEQFF

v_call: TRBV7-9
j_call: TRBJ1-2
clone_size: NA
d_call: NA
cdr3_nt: TGTGCCAGCCGGGACTCGCTCTTCTACGAGCAGTACTATGGCTACACCTTC
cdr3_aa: CASRDSLFYEQYYGYTF

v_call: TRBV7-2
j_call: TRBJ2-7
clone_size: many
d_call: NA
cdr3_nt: TGTGCCAGCAGCTCGGCGGGTTACTACGAGCAGTACTTC
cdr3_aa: CASSSAGYYEQYF

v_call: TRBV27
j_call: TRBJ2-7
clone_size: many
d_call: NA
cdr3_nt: TGTGCCAGCAGTTTATCAGGGGATGAGCAGTACTTC
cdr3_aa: CASSLSGDEQYF

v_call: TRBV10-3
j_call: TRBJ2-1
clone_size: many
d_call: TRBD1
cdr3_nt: TGTGCCATCAGTGAGATGGGGGATAGGGGGCGCAGTGAGCAGTTCTTC
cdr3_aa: CAISEMGDRGRSEQFF

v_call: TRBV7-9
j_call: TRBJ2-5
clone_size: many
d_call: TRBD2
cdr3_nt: TGTGCCAGCAGCCGTGAAAGAGCGGGGGACTTAACCCAGTACTTC
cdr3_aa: CASSRERAGDLTQYF

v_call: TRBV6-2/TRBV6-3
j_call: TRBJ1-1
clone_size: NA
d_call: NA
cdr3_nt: TGTGCCAGCAGCCCGGTCCCTAACACTGAAGCTTTCTTT
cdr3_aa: CASSPVPNTEAFF